This is a list of T cell receptor beta chains from one sample in a study of T-cell reconstitution after alpha-beta-depleted transplantation in children. One entry per CDR3 protein results from TCRdb running MiXCR on the PCR reads. The table includes approximately 630,000 distinct CDR3 sequences, around 14% detected once. The sample was PBMCs, taken before TCRalphabeta/CD19-depleted stem cell transplant. These receptors originate from a girl aged 2 to 9 with congenital amegakaryocytic thrombocytopenia, due to receive a stem cell transplant. The CDR3 runs from the conserved cysteine through the conserved F or W. A D gene is named only where the DNA matches it firmly. The listing skips clone size in some rows; elsewhere it reads once, few, many or a size class.

clone_size: few; d_call: TRBD1; v_call: TRBV20-1; j_call: TRBJ1-6; cdr3_nt: TGCAGTGCTAGGGGGGCAGGGGGCGTCGATAATTCACCCCTCCACTTT; cdr3_aa: CSARGAGGVDNSPLHF
clone_size: NA; d_call: NA; v_call: TRBV7-8; j_call: TRBJ2-1; cdr3_nt: TGTGCCAGCAGCTTAGGTCGGGCCAGGGGCCCACGTAGAGAACACAATGAGCAGTTCTTC; cdr3_aa: CASSLGRARGPRREHNEQFF
clone_size: few; d_call: TRBD2; v_call: TRBV11-2; j_call: TRBJ2-5; cdr3_nt: TGTGCCAGCAGCTTAGATAGCCTAGCGGACGCTACCACCCAAGAGACCCAGTACTTC; cdr3_aa: CASSLDSLADATTQETQYF
clone_size: many; d_call: NA; v_call: TRBV5-1; j_call: TRBJ1-3; cdr3_nt: TGCGCCAGCAGCCTGGGGATACAGCGGCCCTCTGGAAACACCATATATTTT; cdr3_aa: CASSLGIQRPSGNTIYF
clone_size: NA; d_call: TRBD1; v_call: TRBV7-9; j_call: TRBJ2-2; cdr3_nt: TGTGCCAGCAGCTCGTCCCCGGGACAGGAGAACACCGGGGAGCTGTTTTTT; cdr3_aa: CASSSSPGQENTGELFF
clone_size: few; d_call: NA; v_call: TRBV20-1; j_call: TRBJ2-5; cdr3_nt: TGCAGTGCTAGGGGGAAAAGACTACGTCAGGCAAGTTCGAGGCCCCAGTACTTC; cdr3_aa: CSARGKRLRQASSRPQYF
clone_size: few; d_call: NA; v_call: TRBV5-1; j_call: TRBJ2-5; cdr3_nt: TGCGCCAGCAGCAAAACAGGGAGCGAGACCCAGTACTTC; cdr3_aa: CASSKTGSETQYF
clone_size: NA; d_call: TRBD2; v_call: TRBV20-1; j_call: TRBJ2-7; cdr3_nt: TGCAGTGCTAGGCCCCATCAGCGCGGGAGGAACGAGCAGTACTTC; cdr3_aa: CSARPHQRGRNEQYF
clone_size: NA; d_call: NA; v_call: TRBV7-9; j_call: TRBJ2-3; cdr3_nt: TGTGCCAGCAGCTTAGCACTGGACGGAGATACGCAGTATTTT; cdr3_aa: CASSLALDGDTQYF
clone_size: few; d_call: TRBD2; v_call: TRBV7-2; j_call: TRBJ2-3; cdr3_nt: TGTGCCAGCAGCTTACTAAGCGGGGGAGACACAGATACGCAGTATTTT; cdr3_aa: CASSLLSGGDTDTQYF
clone_size: NA; d_call: TRBD1; v_call: TRBV6-2/TRBV6-3; j_call: TRBJ2-7; cdr3_nt: TGTGCCAGCAGTTACGTCGGGACAGGGAACCCGTACGAGCAGTACTTC; cdr3_aa: CASSYVGTGNPYEQYF
clone_size: many; d_call: NA; v_call: TRBV5-1; j_call: TRBJ2-1; cdr3_nt: TGCGCCAGCAGCCTGACGTTTACCAATGAGCAGTTCTTC; cdr3_aa: CASSLTFTNEQFF
clone_size: NA; d_call: NA; v_call: TRBV12-3/TRBV12-4; j_call: TRBJ2-1; cdr3_nt: TGTGCCAGCAGCCTGAGCGGGTACAAGCAGTTCTTC; cdr3_aa: CASSLSGYKQFF
clone_size: NA; d_call: TRBD1; v_call: TRBV5-1; j_call: TRBJ2-3; cdr3_nt: TGCGCCAGCAGAGAGGGGGCAAGGGATACGCAGTATTTT; cdr3_aa: CASREGARDTQYF
clone_size: many; d_call: NA; v_call: TRBV20-1; j_call: TRBJ2-1; cdr3_nt: TGCAGTGCTACTGGGTACGGGGGCGCGAATGAGCAGTTCTTC; cdr3_aa: CSATGYGGANEQFF
clone_size: many; d_call: NA; v_call: TRBV20-1; j_call: TRBJ2-2; cdr3_nt: TGCAGTGCTAGAGACCCTTCAACCGGGGAGCTGTTTTTT; cdr3_aa: CSARDPSTGELFF
clone_size: many; d_call: NA; v_call: TRBV27; j_call: TRBJ2-7; cdr3_nt: TGTGCCAGCAGTTTATCGGGCGCGACCTACGAGCAGTACTTC; cdr3_aa: CASSLSGATYEQYF
clone_size: few; d_call: NA; v_call: TRBV29-1; j_call: TRBJ2-5; cdr3_nt: TGCAGCGTCCCTCGTGGGGGCCTAGAGACCCAGTACTTC; cdr3_aa: CSVPRGGLETQYF
clone_size: few; d_call: NA; v_call: TRBV20-1; j_call: TRBJ2-3; cdr3_nt: TGCAGTGCTGCACCCGGATTTCCTCTCCCCCGCACAGATACGCAGTATTTT; cdr3_aa: CSAAPGFPLPRTDTQYF
clone_size: many; d_call: NA; v_call: TRBV4-1; j_call: TRBJ2-2; cdr3_nt: TGCGCCAGCAGCCAGAGGCAGGAGAGAACCGGGGAGCTGTTTTTT; cdr3_aa: CASSQRQERTGELFF
clone_size: many; d_call: NA; v_call: TRBV4-1; j_call: TRBJ2-5; cdr3_nt: TGCGCCAGCAGCCAAAGGACCGATCAAGAGACCCAGTACTTC; cdr3_aa: CASSQRTDQETQYF
clone_size: once; d_call: TRBD2; v_call: TRBV5-1; j_call: TRBJ2-1; cdr3_nt: TGCGCCAGCAGCTCCCTCCTAGCGGGACGTACCTACAATGAGCAGTTCTTC; cdr3_aa: CASSSLLAGRTYNEQFF
clone_size: NA; d_call: TRBD1; v_call: TRBV20-1; j_call: TRBJ1-1; cdr3_nt: TGCAGTGGGACAGGGGCAACGAACACTGAAGCTTTCTTT; cdr3_aa: CSGTGATNTEAFF
clone_size: few; d_call: TRBD2; v_call: TRBV7-9; j_call: TRBJ2-2; cdr3_nt: TGTGCCAGCAGCTTAATCCTAGCGGGATATAACACCGGGGAGCTGTTTTTT; cdr3_aa: CASSLILAGYNTGELFF